The entry below describes one T cell receptor beta chain. Naive CD8 populations comprised CD45RO-negative cells positively selected for CCR7, excluding terminally differentiated effector memory CD45RA+ cells. These data belong to a study of shared clonotypes between healthy human individuals. Whole-study context: The people who gave samples were a couple of women and a few men aged 18 to 49.

Libraries were prepared by immunoSEQ multiplex PCR; TCRdb keeps only in-frame clonotypes and omits some of them. The profile shows 2 million to 2.5 million clones, roughly 91% of them singletons. The germline V gene encodes CDR1 SQVTM and CDR2 ANQGSEA. Trimming removed 6 bases from V and 7 bases from J, with 12 bases in between. The CDR3 consists of 11 residues. Sequencing was performed on naive CD8+ T cells from PBMCs. The receptor's source is a man younger than 30 in good health. Some clones in this sample may be carry-over from other donors' samples. The V gene is TRBV29-1, the J gene TRBJ1-2; the D gene is possibly TRBD1 (6 bases). Here the CDR3 DNA reads TGCAGCGTCCCAATGACAGGTGGCTACACCTTC. It is translated as CSVPMTGGYTF.